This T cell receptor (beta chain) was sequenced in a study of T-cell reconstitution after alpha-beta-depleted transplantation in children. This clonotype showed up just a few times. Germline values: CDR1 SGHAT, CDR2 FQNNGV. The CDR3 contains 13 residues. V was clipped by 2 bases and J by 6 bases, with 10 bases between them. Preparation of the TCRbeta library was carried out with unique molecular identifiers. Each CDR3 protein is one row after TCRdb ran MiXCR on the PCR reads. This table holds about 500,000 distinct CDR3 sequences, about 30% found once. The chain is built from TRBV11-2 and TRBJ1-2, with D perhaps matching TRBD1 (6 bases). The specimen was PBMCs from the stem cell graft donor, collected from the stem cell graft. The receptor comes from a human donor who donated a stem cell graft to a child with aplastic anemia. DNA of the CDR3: TGTGCCAGCAGCTTAAGCCAGGGGAATGGCTACACCTTC. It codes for CASSLSQGNGYTF.